A selection of T cell receptor beta chains follows, all from one sample in a study of beta chain features in type 1 diabetes. The table came from immunoSEQ multiplex PCR; TCRdb's copy has only in-frame clones and leaves some out. The data hold 900,000 or so clones, with 15% to 20% observed a single time. Sequences were obtained from naive CD4+ T cells from blood. Receptors were obtained from a woman between 18 and 29 years old in good health. Each CDR3 is given with its conserved first and last residue. The order of the fields is CDR3 DNA, CDR3 protein, V gene, J gene, clone size, D gene. A D gene is named only where the DNA matches it firmly. Not all rows give a size; the values are once, few, many and, for expanded clones, a class.

CDR3 DNA: TGTGCCAGCAGCCCAAACCGACAGGCATTTAGTACAAGTGAGCAGTTCTTC
CDR3 protein: CASSPNRQAFSTSEQFF
V gene: TRBV13
J gene: TRBJ2-1
clone size: NA
D gene: NA

CDR3 DNA: TGTGCCAGCAGCTTTGCTCGGGACGGCAACTACGAGCAGTACTTC
CDR3 protein: CASSFARDGNYEQYF
V gene: TRBV12-1
J gene: TRBJ2-7
clone size: NA
D gene: NA

CDR3 DNA: TGTGCCAGCGGAGAGGCTTACAATGAGCAGTTCTTC
CDR3 protein: CASGEAYNEQFF
V gene: TRBV2
J gene: TRBJ2-1
clone size: NA
D gene: NA

CDR3 DNA: TGTGCCAGCAGCTTCACGTCGGGACTAGCCAAAAACATTCAGTACTTC
CDR3 protein: CASSFTSGLAKNIQYF
V gene: TRBV11-2
J gene: TRBJ2-4
clone size: NA
D gene: NA

CDR3 DNA: TGTGCCAGCAGTTACAGCCAGGTCGTACAAGAGACCCAGTACTTC
CDR3 protein: CASSYSQVVQETQYF
V gene: TRBV6-5
J gene: TRBJ2-5
clone size: NA
D gene: NA

CDR3 DNA: TGTGCCAGCAGCCTCGGGGGACTCACAATGAGATGGGAGCAGTTCTTC
CDR3 protein: CASSLGGLTMRWEQFF
V gene: TRBV7-2
J gene: TRBJ2-1
clone size: NA
D gene: NA

CDR3 DNA: TGTGCCAGCAGTTCAGGCCCCTGGGTCCGTGCCTATGGCTACACCTTC
CDR3 protein: CASSSGPWVRAYGYTF
V gene: TRBV28
J gene: TRBJ1-2
clone size: NA
D gene: NA

CDR3 DNA: TGTGCCAGCAGCTTAGACCGGACGCGACAGTACTTC
CDR3 protein: CASSLDRTRQYF
V gene: TRBV11-2
J gene: TRBJ2-7
clone size: NA
D gene: NA

CDR3 DNA: TGTGCCAGCAGTTTACAATACCCGAACACCGGGGAGCTGTTTTTT
CDR3 protein: CASSLQYPNTGELFF
V gene: TRBV27
J gene: TRBJ2-2
clone size: few
D gene: NA

CDR3 DNA: TGCGCCAGCAGCCATCATGACAGGAACACCGGGGAGCTGTTTTTT
CDR3 protein: CASSHHDRNTGELFF
V gene: TRBV4-3
J gene: TRBJ2-2
clone size: NA
D gene: NA

CDR3 DNA: TGTGCCACCAGCAGGTTCGACAGGGTTGGAAGCAATCAGCCCCAGCATTTT
CDR3 protein: CATSRFDRVGSNQPQHF
V gene: TRBV15
J gene: TRBJ1-5
clone size: NA
D gene: TRBD1

CDR3 DNA: TGTGCCAGCAGCCAAGATCTCGGGACTAGCGGGAGGATTGCGGACAATGAGCAGTTCTTC
CDR3 protein: CASSQDLGTSGRIADNEQFF
V gene: TRBV4-2
J gene: TRBJ2-1
clone size: few
D gene: TRBD2

CDR3 DNA: TGTGCCAGCCCCCGGGTTTGTGGCTATGGGGCCTACGAGCAGTACTTC
CDR3 protein: CASPRVCGYGAYEQYF
V gene: TRBV5-6
J gene: TRBJ2-7
clone size: few
D gene: NA

CDR3 DNA: TGTGCCAGCAGCTCATACAGGGAAGATACGCAGTATTTT
CDR3 protein: CASSSYREDTQYF
V gene: TRBV13
J gene: TRBJ2-3
clone size: NA
D gene: NA

CDR3 DNA: TGTGCCAGCACCCCGCGTAGGGCGGACTATGGCTACACCTTC
CDR3 protein: CASTPRRADYGYTF
V gene: TRBV6-5
J gene: TRBJ1-2
clone size: few
D gene: NA

CDR3 DNA: TGTGCCAGCAGCCCTGCCCCTGGTGATAATCAGCCCCAGCATTTT
CDR3 protein: CASSPAPGDNQPQHF
V gene: TRBV28
J gene: TRBJ1-5
clone size: few
D gene: NA

CDR3 DNA: TGTGCCAGCAGCTACCGCGGGAGAGAGAATGAGCAGTTCTTC
CDR3 protein: CASSYRGRENEQFF
V gene: TRBV7-2
J gene: TRBJ2-1
clone size: NA
D gene: TRBD2

CDR3 DNA: TGCGCCAGCAGCCAAGATTACCTAGCGGGAGCTGAGCAGTTCTTC
CDR3 protein: CASSQDYLAGAEQFF
V gene: TRBV4-3
J gene: TRBJ2-1
clone size: NA
D gene: TRBD2

CDR3 DNA: TGTGCCAGCAGCGTAGCACAGAGGACAGATACGCAGTATTTT
CDR3 protein: CASSVAQRTDTQYF
V gene: TRBV9
J gene: TRBJ2-3
clone size: NA
D gene: NA

CDR3 DNA: TGTGCCAGCAGCAACCAGGGGACAGTCCAAGAGACCCAGTACTTC
CDR3 protein: CASSNQGTVQETQYF
V gene: TRBV5-4
J gene: TRBJ2-5
clone size: NA
D gene: TRBD1

CDR3 DNA: TGTGCCAGCACCTCGCGGGTTTGGGCTAATGAAAAACTGTTTTTT
CDR3 protein: CASTSRVWANEKLFF
V gene: TRBV6-5
J gene: TRBJ1-4
clone size: NA
D gene: NA

CDR3 DNA: TGTGCCAGCACTGGGATCTCTGGAAACACCATATATTTT
CDR3 protein: CASTGISGNTIYF
V gene: TRBV6-1
J gene: TRBJ1-3
clone size: NA
D gene: NA

CDR3 DNA: TGTGCCAGTAGCCGTAGGACAGGAAATGAAAAACTGTTTTTT
CDR3 protein: CASSRRTGNEKLFF
V gene: TRBV19
J gene: TRBJ1-4
clone size: few
D gene: TRBD1

CDR3 DNA: TGCGCCAGCAGCTTCTCACGACGGACCAAAGAGACCCAGTACTTC
CDR3 protein: CASSFSRRTKETQYF
V gene: TRBV5-1
J gene: TRBJ2-5
clone size: few
D gene: NA

CDR3 DNA: TGTGCCAGCAGCTTATATGGCGGGGAGCTGTTTTTT
CDR3 protein: CASSLYGGELFF
V gene: TRBV11-2
J gene: TRBJ2-2
clone size: few
D gene: NA

CDR3 DNA: TGTGCCAGTAGGGAAGCGGGAGGTTCCGAGCAGTACTTC
CDR3 protein: CASREAGGSEQYF
V gene: TRBV19
J gene: TRBJ2-7
clone size: few
D gene: TRBD2

CDR3 DNA: TGTGCCAGCAGAGTCAGGGAGGGCCTGAGGGGTGAGCAGTTCTTC
CDR3 protein: CASRVREGLRGEQFF
V gene: TRBV25-1
J gene: TRBJ2-1
clone size: NA
D gene: TRBD2

CDR3 DNA: TGCAGCGGTAGACTAGCGGGAGGGCCTTTCGCTGAGCAGTTCTTC
CDR3 protein: CSGRLAGGPFAEQFF
V gene: TRBV29-1
J gene: TRBJ2-1
clone size: NA
D gene: TRBD2

CDR3 DNA: TGTGCCAGCCCCCCTCCATTTAGGACCGGGACAGGGTACAATGAGCAGTTCTTC
CDR3 protein: CASPPPFRTGTGYNEQFF
V gene: TRBV28
J gene: TRBJ2-1
clone size: few
D gene: TRBD1

CDR3 DNA: TGTGCCAGCAGACCAGGGGTTGGAGGGACCCAGTACTTC
CDR3 protein: CASRPGVGGTQYF
V gene: TRBV28
J gene: TRBJ2-5
clone size: NA
D gene: NA

CDR3 DNA: TGTGCCAGCAGTGGGACTAGCGGGGCGAACACCGGGGAGCTGTTTTTT
CDR3 protein: CASSGTSGANTGELFF
V gene: TRBV6-6
J gene: TRBJ2-2
clone size: NA
D gene: TRBD2

CDR3 DNA: TGCGCCAGCAGCGGACAGACCTATGGCTACACCTTC
CDR3 protein: CASSGQTYGYTF
V gene: TRBV5-1
J gene: TRBJ1-2
clone size: NA
D gene: NA

CDR3 DNA: TGTGCCAGCAGCGCCGGACTAGCGGGAGTCCCTGAGCAGTTCTTC
CDR3 protein: CASSAGLAGVPEQFF
V gene: TRBV9
J gene: TRBJ2-1
clone size: few
D gene: TRBD2

CDR3 DNA: TGTGCCAGCAGCCCAGCGGGTACGGGGGAGACCCAGTACTTC
CDR3 protein: CASSPAGTGETQYF
V gene: TRBV9
J gene: TRBJ2-5
clone size: NA
D gene: NA

CDR3 DNA: TGTGCCAGCAGTTCCATGGGACTAGCCTACAATGAGCAGTTCTTC
CDR3 protein: CASSSMGLAYNEQFF
V gene: TRBV6-5
J gene: TRBJ2-1
clone size: NA
D gene: TRBD2

CDR3 DNA: TGTGCCAGCAGCTTAGTTTCAGGTTCAGGATCTGGCTACACCTTC
CDR3 protein: CASSLVSGSGSGYTF
V gene: TRBV7-2
J gene: TRBJ1-2
clone size: few
D gene: NA